Below, one T cell receptor beta chain is given with its context. The data were taken from a study of tumour-infiltrating T cells in Burkitt lymphoma. Across the whole study: Repertoire clonality predicted overall and progression-free survival.

TCRdb's copy holds only in-frame clones and misses some; the assay was immunoSEQ multiplex PCR. The sample shows about 17,000 clones, around four fifths of them seen only once. V was cut by 1 base and J by 4 bases, with 13 bases left in between. Germline V lookup: CDR1 SGHNT, CDR2 YYREEE (reference sequence). The CDR3 consists of 15 residues. The sequence derives from a human donor with diffuse large B-cell lymphoma. Sequenced: tumor tissue. V and J are TRBV5-4 and TRBJ2-3; D may be TRBD2 (6 bases). Here the CDR3 DNA reads TGTGCCAGCAGCTTGATTGGCGGGGCGTCAGATACGCAGTATTTT. It specifies CASSLIGGASDTQYF. The full variable domain, in which reference TRBV5-4 and TRBJ2-3 provide the parts outside the CDR3, is ETGVTQSPTHLIKTRGQQVTLRCSSQSGHNTVSWYQQALGQGPQFIFQYYREEENGRGNFPPRFSGLQFPNYSSELNVNALELDDSALYLCASSLIGGASDTQYFGPGTRLTVL.